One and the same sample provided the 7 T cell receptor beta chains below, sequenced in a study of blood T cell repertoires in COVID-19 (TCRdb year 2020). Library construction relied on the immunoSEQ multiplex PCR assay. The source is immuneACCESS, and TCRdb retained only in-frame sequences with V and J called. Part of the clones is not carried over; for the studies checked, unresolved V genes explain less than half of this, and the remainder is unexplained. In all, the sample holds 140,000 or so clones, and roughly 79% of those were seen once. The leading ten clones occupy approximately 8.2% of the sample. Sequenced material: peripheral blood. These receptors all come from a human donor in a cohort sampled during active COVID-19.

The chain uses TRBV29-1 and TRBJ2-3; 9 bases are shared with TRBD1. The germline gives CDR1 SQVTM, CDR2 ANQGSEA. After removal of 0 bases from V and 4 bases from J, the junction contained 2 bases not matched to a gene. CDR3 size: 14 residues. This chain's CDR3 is CSVEDRTGADTQYF. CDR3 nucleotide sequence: TGCAGCGTTGAAGACAGGACAGGGGCAGATACGCAGTATTTT.

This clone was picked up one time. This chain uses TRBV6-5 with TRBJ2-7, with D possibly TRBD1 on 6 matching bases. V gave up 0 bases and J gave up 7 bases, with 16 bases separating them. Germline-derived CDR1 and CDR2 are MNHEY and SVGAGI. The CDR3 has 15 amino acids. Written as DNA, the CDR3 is TGTGCCAGCAGTTACTCGAGGCAGGGGTCGAGGGAGCAGTACTTC. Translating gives CASSYSRQGSREQYF.

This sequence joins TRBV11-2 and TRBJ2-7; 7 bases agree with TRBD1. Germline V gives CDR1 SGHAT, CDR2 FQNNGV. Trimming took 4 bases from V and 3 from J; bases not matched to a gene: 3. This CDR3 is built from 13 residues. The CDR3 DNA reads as TGTGCCAGCAGCTGGGACAGAGTCTACGAGCAGTACTTC. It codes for CASSWDRVYEQYF.

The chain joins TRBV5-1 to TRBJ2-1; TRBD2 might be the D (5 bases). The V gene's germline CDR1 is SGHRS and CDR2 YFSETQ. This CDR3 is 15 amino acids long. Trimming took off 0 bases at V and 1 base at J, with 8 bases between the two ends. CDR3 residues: CASSLGLASYNEQFF. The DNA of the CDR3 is TGCGCCAGCAGCTTGGGTCTAGCTTCCTACAATGAGCAGTTCTTC.

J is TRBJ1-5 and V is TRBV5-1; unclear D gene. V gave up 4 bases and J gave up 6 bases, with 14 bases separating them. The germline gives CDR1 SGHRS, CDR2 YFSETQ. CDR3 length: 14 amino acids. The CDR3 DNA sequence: TGCGCCAGCAGCCTATCCCGGTCGGGTCAGCCCCAGCATTTT. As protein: CASSLSRSGQPQHF.

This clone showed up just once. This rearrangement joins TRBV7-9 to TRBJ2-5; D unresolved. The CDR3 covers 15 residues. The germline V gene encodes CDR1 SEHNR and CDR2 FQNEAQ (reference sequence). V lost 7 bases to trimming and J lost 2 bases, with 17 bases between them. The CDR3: CASTLGDQLQETQYF. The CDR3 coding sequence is TGTGCCAGCACCCTCGGTGACCAACTACAAGAGACCCAGTACTTC.

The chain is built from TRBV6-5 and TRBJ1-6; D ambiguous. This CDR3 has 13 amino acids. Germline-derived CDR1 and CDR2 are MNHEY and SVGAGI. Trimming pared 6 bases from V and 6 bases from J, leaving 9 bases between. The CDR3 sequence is CASRGTTNSPLHF. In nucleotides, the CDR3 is TGTGCCAGCAGAGGAACTACTAATTCACCCCTCCACTTT.